This TCR beta chain appears in the sequencing data of a study of blood T cell repertoires in COVID-19. Study as a whole: Both acute and convalescent COVID-19 samples were obtained from the United States, Italy and Spain.

Here immunoSEQ multiplex PCR was the method, and the copy in TCRdb shows in-frame clones only, minus some. The sample holds about 210,000 clones; around 83% are singletons and the top ten take 2.5% to 3%. The CDR3 length is 18 residues. V was clipped by 2 bases and J by 0 bases; unmatched bases: 8. Germline loops: CDR1 SGHRS, CDR2 YFSETQ. The V gene is TRBV5-1, the J gene TRBJ2-6, with 7 bases lining up with TRBD1. The sequenced sample was peripheral blood. The sequence was collected from a middle-aged man with active or convalescent COVID-19. CDR3: CASSLPGQSFSGANVLTF. In DNA, the CDR3 is TGCGCCAGCAGCTTACCGGGACAGAGTTTCTCTGGGGCCAACGTCCTGACTTTC.